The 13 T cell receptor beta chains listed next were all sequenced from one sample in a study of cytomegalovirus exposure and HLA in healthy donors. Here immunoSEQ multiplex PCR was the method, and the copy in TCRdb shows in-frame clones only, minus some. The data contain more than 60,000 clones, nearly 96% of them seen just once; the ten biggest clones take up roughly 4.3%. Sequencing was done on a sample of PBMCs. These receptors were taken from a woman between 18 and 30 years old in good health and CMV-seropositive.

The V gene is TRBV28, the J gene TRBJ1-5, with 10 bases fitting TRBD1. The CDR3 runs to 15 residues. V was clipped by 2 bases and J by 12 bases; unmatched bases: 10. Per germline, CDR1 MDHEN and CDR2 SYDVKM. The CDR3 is CASSLLDRGGISQHF. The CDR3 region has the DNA TGTGCCAGCAGTTTACTGGACAGGGGGGGAATAAGCCAGCATTTT. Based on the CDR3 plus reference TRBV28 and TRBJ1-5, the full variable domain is DVKVTQSSRYLVKRTGEKVFLECVQDMDHENMFWYRQDPGLGLRLIYFSYDVKMKEKGDIPEGYSVSREKKERFSLILESASTNQTSMYLCASSLLDRGGISQHFGDGTRLSIL.

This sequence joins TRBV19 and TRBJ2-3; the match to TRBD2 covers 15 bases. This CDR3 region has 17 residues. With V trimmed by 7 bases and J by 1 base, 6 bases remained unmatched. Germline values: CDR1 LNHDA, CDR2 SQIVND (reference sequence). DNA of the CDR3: TGTGCCAGTACCAGGACTAGCGGGAGGGCCGGCACAGATACGCAGTATTTT. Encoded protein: CASTRTSGRAGTDTQYF.

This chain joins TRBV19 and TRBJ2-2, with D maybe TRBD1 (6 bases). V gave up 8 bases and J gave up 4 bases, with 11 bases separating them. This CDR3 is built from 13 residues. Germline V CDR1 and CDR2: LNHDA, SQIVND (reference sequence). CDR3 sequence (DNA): TGTGCCAGTGGGGACACCACCACCGGGGAGCTGTTTTTT. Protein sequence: CASGDTTTGELFF.

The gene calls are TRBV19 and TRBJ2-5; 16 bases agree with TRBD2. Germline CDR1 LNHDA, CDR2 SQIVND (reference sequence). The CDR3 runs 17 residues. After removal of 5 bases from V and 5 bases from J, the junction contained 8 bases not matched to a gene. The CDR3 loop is CASSSGTSGRARETQYF. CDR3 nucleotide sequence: TGTGCCAGTAGTTCGGGGACTAGCGGGAGGGCCAGGGAGACCCAGTACTTC.

The CDR3 protein is CASSPSDRSSYEQYF. The CDR3 region has the DNA TGTGCCAGCTCACCATCCGACAGAAGCTCCTACGAGCAGTACTTC. The chain has TRBV18 and TRBJ2-7; tentatively, D is TRBD1 (5 bases). V lost 2 bases and J 0 bases, leaving 11 bases between the germline ends. The CDR3 has 15 residues. Germline values: CDR1 KGHSH, CDR2 LQKENI.

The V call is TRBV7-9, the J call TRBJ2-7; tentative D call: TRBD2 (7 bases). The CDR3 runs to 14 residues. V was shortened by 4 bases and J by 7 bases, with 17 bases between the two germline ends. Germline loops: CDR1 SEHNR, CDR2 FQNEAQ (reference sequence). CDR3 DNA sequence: TGTGCCAGCAGCTACGGGGGAGGGGGGATGGAGCAGTACTTC. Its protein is CASSYGGGGMEQYF.

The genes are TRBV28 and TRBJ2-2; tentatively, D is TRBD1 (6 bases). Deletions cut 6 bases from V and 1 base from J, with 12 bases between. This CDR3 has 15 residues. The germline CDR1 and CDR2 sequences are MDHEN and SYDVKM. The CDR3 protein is CASSRDRLNTGELFF. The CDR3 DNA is TGTGCCAGCAGCCGTGACAGGCTGAACACCGGGGAGCTGTTTTTT.

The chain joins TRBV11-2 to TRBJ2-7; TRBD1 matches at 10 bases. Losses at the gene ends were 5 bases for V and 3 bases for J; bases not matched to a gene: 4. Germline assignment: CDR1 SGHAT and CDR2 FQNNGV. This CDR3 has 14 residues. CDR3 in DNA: TGTGCCAGCAGCGGACAGGGGGTTTTCTACGAGCAGTACTTC. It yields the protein CASSGQGVFYEQYF.

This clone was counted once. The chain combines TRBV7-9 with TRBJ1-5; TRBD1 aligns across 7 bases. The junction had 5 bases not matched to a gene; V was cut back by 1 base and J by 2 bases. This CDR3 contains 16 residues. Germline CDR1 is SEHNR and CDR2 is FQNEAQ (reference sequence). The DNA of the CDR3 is TGTGCCAGCAGCTTAGGACGACAGGGAGGCAATCAGCCCCAGCATTTT. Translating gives CASSLGRQGGNQPQHF.

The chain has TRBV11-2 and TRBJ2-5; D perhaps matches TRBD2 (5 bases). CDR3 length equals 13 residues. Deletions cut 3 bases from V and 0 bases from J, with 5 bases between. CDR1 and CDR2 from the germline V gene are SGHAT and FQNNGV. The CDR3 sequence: CASSFSDQETQYF. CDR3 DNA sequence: TGTGCCAGCAGCTTTAGCGACCAAGAGACCCAGTACTTC.

The CDR3 loop is CATSWRKGLSYEQYF. The CDR3 nucleotides read TGTGCCACCAGCTGGCGTAAGGGACTTTCCTACGAGCAGTACTTC. The chain uses TRBV15 and TRBJ2-7; D is perhaps TRBD2 (6 bases). The CDR3 is 15 residues long. Trimming removed 5 bases from V and 1 base from J, with 15 bases in between. Germline CDR1 reads LNHNV; CDR2 reads YYDKDF (reference sequence).

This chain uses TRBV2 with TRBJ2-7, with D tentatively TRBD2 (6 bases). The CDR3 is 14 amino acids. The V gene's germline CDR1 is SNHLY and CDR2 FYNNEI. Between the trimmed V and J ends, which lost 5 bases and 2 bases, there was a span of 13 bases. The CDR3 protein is CASSPGLLPYEQYF. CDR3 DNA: TGTGCCAGCAGTCCGGGACTCCTACCCTACGAGCAGTACTTC. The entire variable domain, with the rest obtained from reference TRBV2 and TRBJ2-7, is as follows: EPEVTQTPSHQVTQMGQEVILRCVPISNHLYFYWYRQILGQKVEFLVSFYNNEISEKSEIFDDQFSVERPDGSNFTLKIRSTKLEDSAMYFCASSPGLLPYEQYFGPGTRLTVT.

The CDR3 coding sequence is TGTGCCAGCTCACCCGACAGGGCACACACAGATACGCAGTATTTT. Amino acids: CASSPDRAHTDTQYF. The V call is TRBV18, the J call TRBJ2-3; TRBD1 matches at 7 bases. Germline assignment: CDR1 KGHSH and CDR2 LQKENI. Trimming cost V 3 bases and J 2 bases; bases outside gene matches: 5. This CDR3 comprises 15 residues. The full variable domain, completed using reference TRBV18 and TRBJ2-3, is NAGVMQNPRHLVRRRGQEARLRCSPMKGHSHVYWYRQLPEEGLKFMVYLQKENIIDESGMPKERFSAEFPKEGPSILRIQQVVRGDSAAYFCASSPDRAHTDTQYFGPGTRLTVL.